What follows describes a single T cell receptor (beta chain). No antigen is known for it. Time point indicated: 2014-2015 season, pre-vaccination. This record comes from a study of follicular helper T cells after annual influenza vaccination. Overall study: Across the 2013-2014, 2014-2015 and 2015-2016 vaccination seasons, some subjects were resampled.

TCRB sequencing was done at Survey resolution level. Assay used: immunoSEQ multiplex PCR; TCRdb lists only in-frame clones, some missing. Of roughly 27,000 clones in the sample, about 82% were seen once. Study-wide findings and caveats: Most later recoveries of Day 7 ICOS+CD38+ clones were ICOS-CD38- cTfh.

Germline CDR1 reads MNHEY; CDR2 reads SMNVEV (reference sequence). The CDR3 extends over 13 amino acids. V lost 0 bases and J lost 6, with 9 bases in between. This TCR was recovered from an adult who received the influenza vaccine. The chain carries TRBV27 and TRBJ2-7, with D unresolved. The sample here was CXCR5+ CD38- circulating T follicular helper cells from blood, taken on the day of influenza vaccination. Sample subset: circulating Tfh, non-naive CD4+CXCR5+PD-1+ (ICOS+CD38+ or ICOS-CD38-). The CDR3 sequence is CASSLSGLGEQYF. The CDR3 DNA sequence: TGTGCCAGCAGTTTATCGGGCCTCGGCGAGCAGTACTTC.